These 23 T cell receptor beta chains were sequenced from one sample in a study of Tregs in tolerant kidney transplant recipients. Profiling relied on immunoSEQ multiplex PCR, and the TCRdb table lists in-frame clones only, not all of them. The sample lists approximately 43,000 clones, roughly nine tenths occurring once. The sample taken for sequencing was Tregs from blood. These receptors originate from a human donor in good health.

The rearrangement links TRBV2 to TRBJ2-7; maybe TRBD1 (6 bases). V was clipped by 5 bases and J by 0 bases, with 8 bases between them. The germline V gene has CDR1 SNHLY and CDR2 FYNNEI. The CDR3 runs to 13 residues. CDR3 DNA: TGTGCCAGCAGTCCGGACAGCTCCTACGAGCAGTACTTC. Translated, it gives CASSPDSSYEQYF.

The chain couples TRBV9 to TRBJ2-1; D unclear. CDR1 and CDR2 (germline): SGDLS, YYNGEE. This CDR3 has 16 residues. Deletions cut 0 bases from V and 2 bases from J, with 12 bases between. CDR3: CASSVGVHLAYNEQFF. In DNA form, the CDR3 reads TGTGCCAGCAGCGTAGGGGTGCACCTAGCCTACAATGAGCAGTTCTTC.

The chain has TRBV2 and TRBJ1-5, with D uncertain. V shed 9 bases and J shed 7 bases, with 22 bases lying between them. The length of the CDR3 is 15 residues. CDR1 SNHLY and CDR2 FYNNEI come from the germline V gene. The CDR3 DNA follows: TGTGCCAGTGAACTTTCGTCCTCAGCCGTACAGCCCCAGCATTTT. Its protein product is CASELSSSAVQPQHF.

The gene calls are TRBV7-8 and TRBJ2-1; D not resolved. The CDR3 contains 14 residues. The V end was cut by 6 bases, the J end by 7 bases, with 16 bases between. The germline V gene encodes CDR1 SGHVS and CDR2 FQNEAQ. The CDR3 DNA reads as TGTGCCAGCAGTCCCGATCCTCATAGGAATGAGCAGTTCTTC. Protein sequence: CASSPDPHRNEQFF.

The chain recombines TRBV18 with TRBJ2-1; weak D call: TRBD1 (6 bases). V was pared by 5 bases and J by 6 bases, with 17 bases between. This CDR3 region has 15 residues. The germline V gene has CDR1 KGHSH and CDR2 LQKENI. The CDR3 protein is CASSSRQEISNEQFF. CDR3 DNA: TGTGCCAGCTCATCAAGACAGGAGATAAGCAATGAGCAGTTCTTC.

The V call is TRBV2, the J call TRBJ2-2; D is ambiguous. The CDR3 contains 12 residues. Germline CDR1 SNHLY, CDR2 FYNNEI. The V end was cut by 6 bases, the J end by 2 bases, with 4 bases between. In DNA form, the CDR3 reads TGTGCCAGCAGGGTTAACACCGGGGAGCTGTTTTTT. Its translation is CASRVNTGELFF.

A few counts support this clone. The rearrangement uses TRBV6-4 and TRBJ2-5; 12 bases align to TRBD2. Germline trimming cut 4 bases from V and 4 bases from J; bases unmatched to any gene: 4. CDR1 MRHNA and CDR2 SNTAGT come from the germline V gene. This CDR3 is 15 amino acids long. DNA for the CDR3: TGTGCCAGCAGTGTGACTAGCGGGGGTGGAGAGACCCAGTACTTC. Translating it yields CASSVTSGGGETQYF.

This chain connects TRBV7-8 to TRBJ1-2, with 7 positions matching TRBD1. Germline loops: CDR1 SGHVS, CDR2 FQNEAQ. J was trimmed by 4 bases and V by 4 bases; bases with no gene match: 9. The CDR3 length is 15 residues. The CDR3 here is CASSSYLAGGYGYTF. CDR3 coding DNA: TGTGCCAGCAGCTCCTACCTCGCAGGGGGCTATGGCTACACCTTC.

The V gene is TRBV5-1, the J gene TRBJ2-5, with TRBD1 matching 7 bases. The CDR3 contains 18 residues. V lost 3 bases and J lost 2; bases outside the gene matches: 16. Germline assignment: CDR1 SGHRS and CDR2 YFSETQ. CDR3 coding DNA: TGCGCCAGCAGCTCTTTAACCTACAGGGGCTCGTTACAAGAGACCCAGTACTTC. It specifies CASSSLTYRGSLQETQYF.

The genes are TRBV5-4 and TRBJ2-7; 8 positions agree with TRBD2. The CDR3 is made up of 16 amino acids. CDR1 and CDR2 (germline): SGHNT, YYREEE (reference sequence). V gave up 1 base and J gave up 3 bases; unmatched junction bases: 9. This CDR3 reads CASSLPGGGRIYEQYF. The CDR3 DNA sequence: TGTGCCAGCAGCTTGCCCGGGGGCGGGAGGATCTACGAGCAGTACTTC.

The table lists this clone with a count of one. V and J are TRBV7-9 and TRBJ1-2; D not resolved. CDR1 is SEHNR, CDR2 FQNEAQ, per germline (reference sequence). V shed 5 bases and J shed 4 bases, with 11 bases lying between them. This CDR3 spans 13 amino acids. CDR3 in DNA: TGTGCCAGCAGCAAAGTGGGTGGCTATGGCTACACCTTC. It translates to CASSKVGGYGYTF.

J is TRBJ1-1 and V is TRBV2; D gene unclear. Trimming pared 3 bases from V and 1 base from J, leaving 9 bases between. The CDR3 is 14 residues long. The germline gives CDR1 SNHLY, CDR2 FYNNEI. The CDR3 sequence is CASSDRIANTEAFF. The CDR3, as DNA: TGTGCCAGCAGTGATCGGATTGCGAACACTGAAGCTTTCTTT.

There are a few counts of this clone. The V gene is TRBV12-5, the J gene TRBJ2-7; D not resolved. V dropped 6 bases and J dropped 4 bases, with 13 bases sitting between them. The CDR3 runs to 13 residues. Germline V gene sequence: CDR1 LGHNT, CDR2 FRNRAP. The CDR3 DNA reads as TGTGCTAGTGGAGGGCTCCCAGTTTACGAGCAGTACTTC. Its protein is CASGGLPVYEQYF.

This chain connects TRBV2 to TRBJ2-5; D call uncertain. Germline lookup yields CDR1 SNHLY and CDR2 FYNNEI. V lost 4 bases and J lost 7, with 4 bases in between. The CDR3 runs to 10 residues. For the CDR3, the DNA is TGTGCCAGCAGTGCAGGGACCCAGTACTTC. Translating gives CASSAGTQYF.

The chain links TRBV20-1 to TRBJ1-1; D gene unclear. V lost 6 bases to trimming and J lost 10 bases, with 12 bases between them. The V gene's germline CDR1 is DFQATT and CDR2 SNEGSKA (reference sequence). This CDR3 is built from 10 residues. CDR3 loop: CSASDRGAFF. DNA of the CDR3: TGCAGTGCCTCAGACCGGGGAGCTTTCTTT.

The rearrangement joins TRBV29-1 to TRBJ2-3; maybe TRBD2 (6 bases). The CDR3 is 13 residues long. The germline CDR1 and CDR2 sequences are SQVTM and ANQGSEA. The CDR3 region has the DNA TGCAGTGCGGGGCTCACTAGCACAGATACGCAGTATTTT. Its translation is CSAGLTSTDTQYF.

This rearrangement joins TRBV7-3 to TRBJ2-3, with 8 bases matching TRBD2. V lost 5 bases, J lost 6 bases, and 10 bases stayed unmatched. This CDR3 comprises 15 residues. CDR1 and CDR2 (germline): SGHTA, FQGTGA. The CDR3 spells CASSRTGGPVDTQYF. CDR3 nucleotides: TGTGCCAGCAGCCGGACGGGGGGGCCTGTGGATACGCAGTATTTT.

The V call is TRBV29-1, the J call TRBJ2-3; D remains unclear. The CDR3 is 15 residues long. CDR1 is SQVTM, CDR2 ANQGSEA, per germline. With 6 bases removed from V and 1 base from J, the gap between germline ends came to 17 bases. CDR3 amino acids: CSVTLLEQRTDTQYF. For the CDR3, the DNA is TGCAGCGTGACTCTGCTTGAACAGCGCACAGATACGCAGTATTTT.

The count of this clone is one. This chain links TRBV5-1 with TRBJ2-1; 9 positions agree with TRBD2. Trimming cost V 4 bases and J 6 bases; bases outside gene matches: 11. This CDR3 has 16 residues. From germline, CDR1 is SGHRS and CDR2 YFSETQ. CDR3 sequence reads: CASSGTGTSIRNEQFF. As DNA, the CDR3 is TGCGCCAGCAGCGGCACCGGGACTAGCATCCGCAATGAGCAGTTCTTC. The full variable domain, in which reference TRBV5-1 and TRBJ2-1 provide the parts outside the CDR3, is KAGVTQTPRYLIKTRGQQVTLSCSPISGHRSVSWYQQTPGQGLQFLFEYFSETQRNKGNFPGRFSGRQFSNSRSEMNVSTLELGDSALYLCASSGTGTSIRNEQFFGPGTRLTVL.

The chain has TRBV18 and TRBJ1-4; D is perhaps TRBD1 (5 bases). Trimming pared 1 base from V and 4 bases from J, leaving 10 bases between. Germline CDR1 and CDR2: KGHSH and LQKENI. This CDR3 has 15 amino acids. The CDR3: CASSPRTGDNEKLFF. The CDR3 coding sequence is TGTGCCAGCTCACCACGTACAGGCGATAATGAAAAACTGTTTTTT.

The V call is TRBV6-6, the J call TRBJ1-5, with D possibly TRBD1 on 6 matching bases. This CDR3 is 12 amino acids long. Germline CDR1 and CDR2: MNHNY and SVGAGI (reference sequence). Trimming left V 6 bases short and J 5 bases short, with 8 bases between. CDR3 protein: CASRQGYQPQHF. The DNA of the CDR3 is TGTGCCAGCAGACAGGGTTATCAGCCCCAGCATTTT.

The rearrangement uses TRBV10-3 and TRBJ1-2; 7 positions agree with TRBD1. Germline V gene data show CDR1 as ENHRY and CDR2 as SYGVKD. J lost 2 bases, V lost 6 bases, and 6 bases had no gene match. The CDR3 has 14 residues. The CDR3 protein is CAIRPTGSNYGYTF. In DNA form, the CDR3 reads TGTGCCATCAGACCGACAGGGTCGAACTATGGCTACACCTTC.

CDR3 in amino acids: CAWSVRPAFF. The CDR3 DNA sequence: TGTGCCTGGAGTGTACGACCAGCTTTCTTT. This sequence joins TRBV30 and TRBJ1-1; D unresolved. The V gene lost 0 bases and the J gene lost 10 bases, with 6 bases spanning the gap. The length of the CDR3 is 10 residues. Germline-derived CDR1 and CDR2 are GTSNPN and SVGIG (reference sequence).